This T cell receptor (beta chain) emerged from a study of blood T cell repertoires in COVID-19. Study in general: T cells, B-cell-depleted T cells, or PBMCs provided the cDNA or gDNA that served as material.

As processed by the authors: For nucleated cells, counts were estimated from reference gene primer amplification. Produced via immunoSEQ multiplex PCR; TCRdb's table is partial and in-frame only. V and J calls and clone size follow that table, whereas D and trimming were derived from the DNA. The sample lists 110,000 to 150,000 clones, over 80% occurring once. Adults between about 18 and 95 years of age took part from under 30 US areas. Clinical history as reported by participants underpinned cohort assignment. Trimming pared 0 bases from V and 3 bases from J, leaving 6 bases between. Germline V gives CDR1 SGDLS, CDR2 YYNGEE. The CDR3 spans 13 residues.

The chain recombines TRBV9 with TRBJ1-1; D ambiguous. The source material was PBMCs or T cells enriched from blood (not recorded which). The TCR sequence derives from a woman in her forties who had recovered from COVID-19. For the CDR3, the DNA is TGTGCCAGCAGCGTAGACAAAGACACTGAAGCTTTCTTT. Its translation is CASSVDKDTEAFF. Full variable domain (remainder filled in from reference TRBV9 and TRBJ1-1): DSGVTQTPKHLITATGQRVTLRCSPRSGDLSVYWYQQSLDQGLQFLIQYYNGEERAKGNILERFSAQQFPDLHSELNLSSLELGDSALYFCASSVDKDTEAFFGQGTRLTVV.